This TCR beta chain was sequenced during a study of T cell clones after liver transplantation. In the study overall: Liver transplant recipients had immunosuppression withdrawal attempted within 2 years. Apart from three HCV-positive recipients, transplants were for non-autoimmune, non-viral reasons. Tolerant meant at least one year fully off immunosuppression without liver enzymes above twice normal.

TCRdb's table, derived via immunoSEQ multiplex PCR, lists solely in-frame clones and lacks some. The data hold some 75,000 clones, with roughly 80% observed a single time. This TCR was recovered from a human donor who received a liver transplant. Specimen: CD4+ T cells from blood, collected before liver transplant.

CDR3 amino acids: CASSSARGTKNIQYF. CDR3 DNA sequence: TGTGCCAGCTCGTCCGCAAGGGGAACCAAAAACATTCAGTACTTC. V usage is TRBV28 and J usage is TRBJ2-4; perhaps TRBD1 as D (5 bases). V lost 8 bases and J 2 bases, leaving 16 bases between the germline ends. Germline V gene data show CDR1 as MDHEN and CDR2 as SYDVKM. This CDR3 comprises 15 residues.